This T cell receptor (beta chain) was identified in a study of T cell responses to AZD1222 COVID-19 vaccine. Produced via immunoSEQ multiplex PCR; TCRdb's table is partial and in-frame only. Of about 140,000 clones in the sample, more than 70% were seen once. This TCR was recovered from an adult who received the AZD1222 COVID-19 vaccine. The input for sequencing was peripheral blood, taken 28 days after the second AZD1222 dose.

The CDR3 DNA follows: TGTGCCAGCAGCTTTAGGGGGCCCCTCTACAATGAGCAGTTCTTC. Encoded protein: CASSFRGPLYNEQFF. The chain joins TRBV13 to TRBJ2-1; the match to TRBD1 covers 7 bases. Germline CDR1 reads PRHDT; CDR2 reads FYEKMQ (reference sequence). This CDR3 has 15 amino acids. Trimming cost V 3 bases and J 3 bases; bases outside gene matches: 5.